This T cell receptor (beta chain) derives from a study of regulatory T cells in long-lasting Graves disease. Ten or more counts support this clonotype. The CDR3 is made up of 14 amino acids. The junction had 12 bases not matched to a gene; V was cut back by 6 bases and J by 5 bases. From germline, CDR1 is DFQATT and CDR2 SNEGSKA (reference sequence). Researchers made TCR beta libraries by using iRepertoire HTBI primers and running Arm-PCR on CDR3 regions. TCRdb reanalysed the multiplex PCR reads using MiXCR and keeps one entry per CDR3 protein. The sample has about 530,000 distinct CDR3 sequences, around 15% seen once. Time point: newly diagnosed GD, antithyroid drugs for less than 3 months. PBMC-derived RNA was used for the TCR library. The guidelines of the American Thyroid Association were the basis for diagnosing Graves' disease. Separately, the same data were catalogued under a study of T cells in Graves' hyperthyroidism and ophthalmopathy. That report notes: Thyroid ultrasound and orbital computed tomography, with clinical symptoms and serum thyroxine and TRAb, informed diagnoses. Ophthalmopathy, as predicted by the model, came a median about six months after the prediction.

The sequence was collected from a woman aged 35-65 years with Graves disease. The sample was peripheral blood mononuclear cells (PBMCs), taken at new diagnosis, from a patient treated with antithyroid drugs. The chain recombines TRBV20-1 with TRBJ2-7; the match to TRBD2 covers 8 bases. CDR3 region: CSATRGGLTNEQYF. Here the CDR3 DNA reads TGCAGTGCGACCCGGGGGGGCCTTACCAACGAGCAGTACTTC.